The rows below give T cell receptor beta chains drawn from one sample of a study of blood T cell repertoires in COVID-19. TCRdb keeps only in-frame clones here, not all; method: immunoSEQ multiplex PCR. The repertoire includes roughly 92,000 clones, about nine tenths of them detected once, and 5% to 6.5% sits in the top ten. Sequenced material: peripheral blood. The receptor set was obtained from a man aged 50-59 years with acute or convalescent COVID-19. CDR3s include the opening cysteine and the closing phenylalanine or tryptophan. A D gene is named only where the DNA matches it firmly. Expanded clones are given a class, and other clones once, few, many or no size at all.

. TRBJ2-7 once TRBV5-1 CASSPQAPPGEQYF TGCGCCAGCAGCCCACAGGCACCTCCGGGCGAGCAGTACTTC
. TRBJ2-5 . TRBV2 CASRDTLKETQYF TGTGCCAGTAGGGACACCCTGAAAGAGACCCAGTACTTC
. TRBJ1-2 . TRBV27 CASSRDRTYGYTF TGTGCCAGCAGCCGAGACAGAACCTATGGCTACACCTTC
TRBD1 TRBJ2-7 . TRBV27 CASSRGQALGEQYF TGTGCCAGCAGTCGAGGACAGGCGCTGGGCGAGCAGTACTTC
. TRBJ1-5 . TRBV7-9 CASSPGTRDFDQPQHF TGTGCCAGCAGCCCAGGCACGCGGGATTTTGATCAGCCCCAGCATTTT
TRBD1 TRBJ1-5 . TRBV19 CASRSQGETPQHF TGTGCCAGTAGGTCGCAGGGGGAGACGCCCCAGCATTTT
. TRBJ1-1 once TRBV3-1/TRBV3-2 CASSPTGGRTEAFF TGTGCCAGCAGCCCGACGGGGGGACGCACTGAAGCTTTCTTT
TRBD2 TRBJ2-7 . TRBV5-4 CASSSWTSGLYEQYF TGTGCCAGCAGCTCATGGACTAGCGGTCTCTACGAGCAGTACTTC
. TRBJ1-1 . TRBV19 CASTGVGEAFF TGTGCCAGTACCGGGGTTGGTGAAGCTTTCTTT
TRBD1 TRBJ2-4 few TRBV11-3 CASSLLGQGNIQYF TGTGCCAGCAGCTTATTGGGACAGGGTAACATTCAGTACTTC
TRBD1 TRBJ1-4 . TRBV7-7 CASSRDRGINEKLFF TGTGCCAGCAGCAGAGACAGGGGTATTAATGAAAAACTGTTTTTT
TRBD2 TRBJ2-7 . TRBV11-2 CASAPTSGGYEQYF TGTGCCAGCGCGCCAACAAGCGGGGGCTACGAGCAGTACTTC
. TRBJ2-5 . TRBV7-2 CASRGVGTPETQYF TGTGCCAGCAGAGGGGTGGGCACCCCAGAGACCCAGTACTTC
TRBD2 TRBJ2-7 . TRBV2 CASRETSGYEQYF TGTGCCAGCAGGGAGACTAGCGGCTACGAGCAGTACTTC
TRBD1 TRBJ1-6 once TRBV27 CASSLSGDSYNSPLHF TGTGCCAGCAGTTTATCGGGGGACAGTTATAATTCACCCCTCCACTTT
. TRBJ2-3 . TRBV24-1 CATSDRQTSTDTQYF TGTGCCACCAGTGATCGACAGACTAGCACAGATACGCAGTATTTT
. TRBJ2-7 . TRBV27 CASSLPGEFEQYF TGTGCCAGCAGTTTACCGGGGGAGTTCGAGCAGTACTTC
. TRBJ1-2 . TRBV21-1 CASSRTHRDNYGYTF TGTGCCAGCAGCAGAACCCACAGGGATAACTATGGCTACACCTTC
TRBD1 TRBJ1-5 . TRBV30 CAWSVFRQGIGFDQPQHF TGTGCCTGGAGTGTATTCAGACAGGGGATAGGGTTCGATCAGCCCCAGCATTTT
. TRBJ2-6 once TRBV11-3 CASRATGANVLTF TGTGCCAGCAGAGCCACTGGGGCCAACGTCCTGACTTTC
TRBD1 TRBJ2-7 . TRBV7-9 CASSLEGQGQQYF TGTGCCAGCAGCTTAGAGGGACAGGGGCAGCAGTACTTC
. TRBJ1-2 . TRBV4-3 CASSQDAHGGNYGYTF TGCGCCAGCAGCCAAGACGCTCACGGGGGTAACTATGGCTACACCTTC